The present T cell receptor (beta chain) was sequenced within a study of T-cell memory formation after mild COVID-19. Comment on this clonotype: As yet, its antigen is unknown.

The study's findings and limits: Pre-infection memory contained some responding clones, which suggested that cross-reactive memory had joined.

Barcoded TCR alpha and TCR beta cDNA libraries with UMIs came from 5'RACE using constant-segment primers. TCRdb ran MiXCR on the 5' RACE reads and lists one entry per CDR3 protein. The sample has about 140,000 distinct CDR3 sequences, approximately 14% seen once; the top ten hold less than 15%. Trimming removed 1 base at V and 5 bases at J, with 15 bases between. The CDR3 is made up of 15 amino acids. Germline CDR1 reads SGHDT; CDR2 reads YYEEEE. The source material was PBMCs or a T cell subset sorted from them (not recorded which). The sequence was collected from an adult woman who had mild COVID-19 (a few samples of this study predate the infection). Cell type and time point are not known. The rearrangement joins TRBV5-6 to TRBJ2-5; D is unresolved. The CDR3 sequence is CASSLWLLARETQYF. The CDR3, as DNA: TGTGCCAGCAGCTTGTGGCTCTTGGCGCGGGAGACCCAGTACTTC.